The 3 T cell receptor beta chains given below trace back to one sample, sequenced in a study of cytomegalovirus exposure and HLA in healthy donors (dated by TCRdb to about 2017). Libraries were made using the immunoSEQ multiplex PCR assay. A mixture of 60 forward primers for TCR Vbeta segments and 13 reverse primers for TCR Jbeta segments was used in the multiplex PCR. TCRdb's version of the immuneACCESS table is confined to in-frame rearrangements and falls short of the full clone set. An unresolved V gene accounts for under half of the shortfall where checked; the remainder is of unknown origin. The sample table shows some 98,000 clones, and about four fifths are seen once. Around 10% of the sample goes to the ten largest clones. The sample taken for sequencing was PBMCs. Every receptor here comes from a human donor in good health.

The rearrangement joins TRBV19 to TRBJ1-5, with 12 bases lining up with TRBD1. CDR3 length equals 21 residues. J lost 0 bases, V lost 4 bases, and 16 bases had no gene match. Germline assignment: CDR1 LNHDA and CDR2 SQIVND (reference sequence). CDR3 coding DNA: TGTGCCAGTAGTAGTGGAGTGTGGGGACAGGGGGCAACTAATAGCAATCAGCCCCAGCATTTT. Protein product: CASSSGVWGQGATNSNQPQHF.

The chain has TRBV9 and TRBJ2-1; 12 bases map to TRBD2. The V gene's germline CDR1 is SGDLS and CDR2 YYNGEE. The junction had 4 bases not matched to a gene; V was cut back by 0 bases and J by 9 bases. The CDR3 consists of 15 residues. The CDR3 reads CASSVEASGGVEQFF. The CDR3 region has the DNA TGTGCCAGCAGCGTAGAGGCTAGCGGGGGGGTTGAGCAGTTCTTC.

The rearrangement joins TRBV19 to TRBJ2-3, with D perhaps matching TRBD1 (5 bases). Germline CDR1 is LNHDA and CDR2 is SQIVND (reference sequence). The CDR3 spans 15 residues. Trimming removed 7 bases at V and 2 bases at J, with 16 bases between. The CDR3 spells CASTPLGANTDTQYF. The CDR3 DNA reads TGTGCCAGTACCCCGCTAGGGGCTAACACAGATACGCAGTATTTT.